This TCR beta chain was profiled in a study of T cells in Graves' hyperthyroidism and ophthalmopathy. CDR1 is MNHEY and CDR2 is SVGAGI in the germline V gene. The CDR3 totals 15 residues. V dropped 2 bases and J dropped 5; count of bases not matched to a gene: 5. Template material for amplifying TCR beta CDR3 regions consisted of RNA transcripts. A set of HTBI primers served as the primers for a first-round RT-PCR of the TCR CDR3. Each CDR3 protein is one row after TCRdb ran MiXCR on the multiplex PCR reads. The sample yields hundreds of thousands of distinct CDR3 sequences, over 12% seen once. As to this clonotype: Its matching antigen is unknown.

Those patients with uncontrolled infection, other autoimmune disease, pregnancy or lactation were excluded. Study-level results: Most clonotypes expanded in the thyroid (above 0.001) were also present in blood. Ophthalmopathy was distinguished from stable hyperthyroidism by 13 V-J signatures.

The sample consisted of blood. The clonotype originates from a woman in her thirties or forties with Graves' ophthalmopathy. The chain carries TRBV6-5 and TRBJ2-5, with 10 nucleotides matching TRBD2. The CDR3 bases are TGTGCCAGCAGTTACCTGACTAGCGGGTCGGAGACCCAGTACTTC. Translating gives CASSYLTSGSETQYF.